This T cell receptor (beta chain) was captured in a study of cytotoxic CD8 clonotypes in ibrutinib-treated CLL. Study-wide results and caveats: The study found public clonotypes uncommon, contracting or stable on treatment. Baseline clonality, higher than in age-matched healthy donors, tracked circulating CD8+ T-cell counts. For progressing versus sustained-remission patients, sampling times were not the same.

This clone occurred once. Its specificity is unknown. The CDR3 totals 14 residues. Trimming took 1 base from V and 2 from J; bases not matched to a gene: 2. CDR1 and CDR2 from the germline V gene are SEHNR and FQNEAQ (reference sequence). With cryopreserved PBMCs as the source, around 1.9 micrograms of genomic DNA went to TCR beta libraries. The data were produced by immunoSEQ multiplex PCR, yet TCRdb's version contains in-frame clones alone and is incomplete. The data hold 330,000 or so clones, with 60% to 80% observed a single time. The J gene is TRBJ2-7, the V gene TRBV7-9; 7 bases line up with TRBD1. The receptor's source is a human donor with chronic lymphocytic leukemia. The material was PBMCs, obtained after 36 months of ibrutinib treatment. The CDR3 loop is CASSLGQGAYEQYF. In DNA, the CDR3 is TGTGCCAGCAGCTTAGGGCAGGGGGCCTACGAGCAGTACTTC.